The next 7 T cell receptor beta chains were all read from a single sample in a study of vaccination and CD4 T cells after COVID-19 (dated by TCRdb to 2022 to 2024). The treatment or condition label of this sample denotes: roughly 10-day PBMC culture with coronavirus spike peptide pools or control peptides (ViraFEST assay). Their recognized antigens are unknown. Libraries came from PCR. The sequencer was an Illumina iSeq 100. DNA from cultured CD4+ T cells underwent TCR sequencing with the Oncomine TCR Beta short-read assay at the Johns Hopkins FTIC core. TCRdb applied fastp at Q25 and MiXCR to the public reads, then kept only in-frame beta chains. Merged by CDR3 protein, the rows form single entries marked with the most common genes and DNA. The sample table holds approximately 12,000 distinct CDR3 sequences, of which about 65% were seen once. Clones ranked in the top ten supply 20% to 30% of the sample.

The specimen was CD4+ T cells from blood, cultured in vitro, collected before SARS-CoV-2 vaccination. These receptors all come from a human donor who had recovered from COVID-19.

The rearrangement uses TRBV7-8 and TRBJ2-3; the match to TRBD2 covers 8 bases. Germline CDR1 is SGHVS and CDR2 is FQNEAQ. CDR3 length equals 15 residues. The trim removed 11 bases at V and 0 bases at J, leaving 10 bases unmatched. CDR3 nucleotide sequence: TGTGCCGTCCGTAAATCTAGCGGGAGCACAGATACGCAGTATTTT. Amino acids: CAVRKSSGSTDTQYF.

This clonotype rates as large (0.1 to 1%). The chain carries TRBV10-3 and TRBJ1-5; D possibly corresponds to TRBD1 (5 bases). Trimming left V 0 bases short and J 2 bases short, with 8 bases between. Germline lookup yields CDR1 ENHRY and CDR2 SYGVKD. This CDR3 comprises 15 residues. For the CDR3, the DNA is TGTGCCATCAGTGAGTCAGGGGCAGGCAATCAGCCCCAGCATTTT. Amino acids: CAISESGAGNQPQHF.

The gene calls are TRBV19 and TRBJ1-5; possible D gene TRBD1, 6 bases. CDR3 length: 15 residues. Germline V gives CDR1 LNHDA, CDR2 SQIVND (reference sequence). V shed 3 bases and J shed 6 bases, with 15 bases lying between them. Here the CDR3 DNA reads TGTGCCAGTAGTATCCAGGGGCGCTGGGGTCAGCCCCAGCATTTT. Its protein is CASSIQGRWGQPQHF.

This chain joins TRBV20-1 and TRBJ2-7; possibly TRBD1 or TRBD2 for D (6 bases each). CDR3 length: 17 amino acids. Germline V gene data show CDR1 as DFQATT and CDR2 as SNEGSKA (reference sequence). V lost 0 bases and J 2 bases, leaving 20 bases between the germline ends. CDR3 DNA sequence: TGCAGTGCTAGAGAGCGTCTGGGGGGCATCGTAGCCTACGAGCAGTACTTC. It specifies CSARERLGGIVAYEQYF.

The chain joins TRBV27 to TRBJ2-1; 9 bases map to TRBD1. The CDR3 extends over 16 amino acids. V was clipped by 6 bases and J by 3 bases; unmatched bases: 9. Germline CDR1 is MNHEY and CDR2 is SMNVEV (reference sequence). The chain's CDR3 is CASRFTGTGIYNEQFF. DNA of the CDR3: TGTGCCAGCAGATTTACCGGGACAGGGATCTACAATGAGCAGTTCTTC.

This CDR3 is CASSPTGGQETQYF. The CDR3 region has the DNA TGTGCCAGCTCACCGACAGGGGGCCAAGAGACCCAGTACTTC. This chain connects TRBV18 to TRBJ2-5; 9 bases fit TRBD1. CDR3 length equals 14 residues. J gave up 1 base and V 3 bases, and 0 bases lay outside the gene matches. Germline CDR1 and CDR2: KGHSH and LQKENI.

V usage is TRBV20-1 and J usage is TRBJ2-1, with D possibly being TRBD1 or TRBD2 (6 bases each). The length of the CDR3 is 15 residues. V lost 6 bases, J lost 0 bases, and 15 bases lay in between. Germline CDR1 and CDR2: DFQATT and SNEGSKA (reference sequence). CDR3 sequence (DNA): TGCAGTGCCCAAGAAGGAGGGGGCTCCTACAATGAGCAGTTCTTC. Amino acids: CSAQEGGGSYNEQFF.